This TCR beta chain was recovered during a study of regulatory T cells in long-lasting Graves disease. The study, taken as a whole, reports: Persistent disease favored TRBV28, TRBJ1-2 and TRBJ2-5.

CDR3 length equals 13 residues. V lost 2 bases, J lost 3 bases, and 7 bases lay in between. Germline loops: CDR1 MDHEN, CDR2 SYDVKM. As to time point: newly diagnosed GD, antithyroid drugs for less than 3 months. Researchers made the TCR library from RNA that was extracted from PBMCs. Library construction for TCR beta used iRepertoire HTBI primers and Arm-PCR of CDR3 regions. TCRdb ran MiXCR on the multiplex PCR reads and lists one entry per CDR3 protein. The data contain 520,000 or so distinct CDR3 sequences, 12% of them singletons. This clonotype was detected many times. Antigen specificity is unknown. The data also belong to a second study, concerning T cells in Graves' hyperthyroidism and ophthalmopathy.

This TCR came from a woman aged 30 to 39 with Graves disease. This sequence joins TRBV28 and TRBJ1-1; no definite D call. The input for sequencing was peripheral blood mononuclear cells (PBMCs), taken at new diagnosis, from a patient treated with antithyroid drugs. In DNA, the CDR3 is TGTGCCAGCAGTTTAAAGGGCTACACTGAAGCTTTCTTT. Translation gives CASSLKGYTEAFF.